These 27 T cell receptor beta chains share one sample of origin, sequenced in a study of naive and memory T cell subsets. Four PCR rounds used nested alpha and beta constant region primers plus the SP2 primer. TCRdb re-derived calls from the 5' RACE reads in MiXCR, one entry per CDR3 protein. The sample has more than 60,000 distinct CDR3 sequences, around 8% seen once. An oligonucleotide containing a UMI was ligated to the 3' end of TCR cDNA. Receptors were obtained from a female donor in good health.

Regarding this clonotype: This could be a read error, since a much larger clone is one nucleotide away. The CDR3 reads CASSRDGARREQYF. The CDR3 nucleotides are TGCGCCAGCAGCCGGGACGGAGCCAGGAGGGAGCAGTACTTC. This chain uses TRBV5-1 with TRBJ2-7, with D perhaps TRBD1 or TRBD2 (5 bases each). V was cut by 4 bases and J by 7 bases, with 18 bases left in between. The germline V gene encodes CDR1 SGHRS and CDR2 YFSETQ. The CDR3 covers 14 residues.

This clonotype turned up a few times. The chain carries TRBV12-3 or TRBV12-4 and TRBJ1-6; the D gene is possibly TRBD1 (6 bases). V dropped 11 bases and J dropped 8 bases, with 28 bases sitting between them. CDR3 size: 17 residues. As DNA, the CDR3 is TGTGCCTCAAAGGGGGGGAAGGGACACAACCATCATTCACCCCTCCACTTT. Its protein product is CASKGGKGHNHHSPLHF.

The rearrangement links TRBV4-2 to TRBJ2-1; D unclear. Trimming pared 2 bases from V and 3 bases from J, leaving 14 bases between. The length of the CDR3 is 16 residues. Germline CDR1 reads LGHNA; CDR2 reads YNFKEQ. CDR3 loop: CASSQPSAESYNEQFF. The DNA of the CDR3 is TGTGCCAGCAGCCAACCCTCGGCGGAAAGCTACAATGAGCAGTTCTTC.

J is TRBJ2-3 and V is TRBV29-1; 7 positions agree with TRBD2. CDR3 length: 13 residues. Germline loops: CDR1 SQVTM, CDR2 ANQGSEA. V was clipped by 1 base and J by 3 bases; unmatched bases: 1. CDR3 loop: CSVEVGGTDTQYF. Written as DNA, the CDR3 is TGCAGCGTTGAAGTGGGGGGGACAGATACGCAGTATTTT.

This clonotype was counted between two and nine times. The V call is TRBV12-1, the J call TRBJ1-6; the listed D gene, TRBD1, was not tested against the DNA. TRBV12-1 is recorded as a pseudogene. This CDR3 comprises 15 residues. CDR3 amino acids: CASSCRGAWNSPLHF. Written as DNA, the CDR3 is TGTGCCAGCAGCTGCAGGGGGGCATGGAATTCACCCCTCCACTTT.

This clonotype came up a few times. The chain joins TRBV9 to TRBJ1-6, with 9 bases identical to TRBD1. With V trimmed by 4 bases and J by 4 bases, 3 bases remained unmatched. From germline, CDR1 is SGDLS and CDR2 YYNGEE. The CDR3 is 15 residues long. CDR3 in DNA: TGTGCCAGCAGCCTGGGGACAGGGTATAATTCACCCCTCCACTTT. It is translated as CASSLGTGYNSPLHF. The full variable domain, its missing parts supplied by reference TRBV9 and TRBJ1-6, is DSGVTQTPKHLITATGQRVTLRCSPRSGDLSVYWYQQSLDQGLQFLIQYYNGEERAKGNILERFSAQQFPDLHSELNLSSLELGDSALYFCASSLGTGYNSPLHFGNGTRLTVT.

This chain uses TRBV29-1 with TRBJ2-7; the match to TRBD1 covers 9 bases. J gave up 6 bases and V 2 bases, and 2 bases lay outside the gene matches. CDR3 length: 12 residues. The germline gives CDR1 SQVTM, CDR2 ANQGSEA. The CDR3 DNA is TGCAGCGTTGAACGGACAGGGGTCGAGCAGTACTTC. It is translated as CSVERTGVEQYF.

The chain uses TRBV5-4 and TRBJ2-5; 13 nucleotides match TRBD2. The CDR3 consists of 16 residues. Trimming at V came to 4 bases and at J to 1 base, leaving 4 bases not matched to a gene. Per the germline V gene, CDR1 is SGHNT and CDR2 is YYREEE (reference sequence). The CDR3 is CASSVRLAGGQETQYF. CDR3 coding DNA: TGTGCCAGCAGCGTACGACTAGCGGGGGGCCAAGAGACCCAGTACTTC.

The sample holds a few counts of this clonotype. The rearrangement links TRBV10-1 to TRBJ2-7; D not resolved. The CDR3 has 15 amino acids. Trimming took 2 bases from V and 0 from J, leaving 11 bases between them. From germline, CDR1 is WNHNN and CDR2 SYGVQD (reference sequence). The DNA of the CDR3 is TGCGCCAGCAGTGAGACAATGGGTCCCTCCTACGAGCAGTACTTC. Translated, it gives CASSETMGPSYEQYF.

This clonotype was seen only a few times. In DNA form, the CDR3 reads TGTGCCAGCAGTTATGCGCCGGGGACTGAAGCTTTCTTT. Its protein is CASSYAPGTEAFF. This rearrangement joins TRBV6-5 to TRBJ1-1; D is undetermined. Germline V gene sequence: CDR1 MNHEY, CDR2 SVGAGI. V lost 3 bases and J 5 bases, leaving 10 bases between the germline ends. This CDR3 region has 13 residues.

This clonotype appeared a few times. V is TRBV3-1 and J is TRBJ2-3, with D uncertain. The V gene's germline CDR1 is LGHDT and CDR2 YNNKEL (reference sequence). V was clipped by 0 bases and J by 3 bases, with 7 bases between them. The CDR3 has 14 amino acids. CDR3 protein: CASSQDLYTDTQYF. The CDR3 DNA sequence: TGTGCCAGCAGCCAAGATCTGTATACAGATACGCAGTATTTT.

The chain carries TRBV6-5 and TRBJ2-1; 11 nucleotides line up with TRBD2. V dropped 2 bases and J dropped 2; count of bases not matched to a gene: 5. This CDR3 has 17 residues. Germline CDR1 is MNHEY and CDR2 is SVGAGI. CDR3 nucleotides: TGTGCCAGCAGTTACACCATGACTAGCGGGACCTACAATGAGCAGTTCTTC. It codes for CASSYTMTSGTYNEQFF.

The chain links TRBV9 to TRBJ1-2; D gene unclear. Germline CDR1 and CDR2: SGDLS and YYNGEE. V was clipped by 2 bases and J by 3 bases, with 8 bases between them. The CDR3 length is 13 residues. The CDR3 DNA reads TGTGCCAGCAGCGTCCAGGATTACTATGGCTACACCTTC. As protein: CASSVQDYYGYTF.

The chain uses TRBV12-3 or TRBV12-4 and TRBJ2-5; D possibly corresponds to TRBD1 (6 bases). The CDR3 runs to 14 residues. Trimming stripped 5 bases from V and 2 bases from J, with 12 bases between. The CDR3 DNA is TGTGCCAGCAGTGAGGCAGGGGCACAAGAGACCCAGTACTTC. Its protein is CASSEAGAQETQYF.

The chain couples TRBV4-1 to TRBJ2-7, with 11 bases fitting TRBD2. J lost 3 bases, V lost 0 bases, and 7 bases had no gene match. Germline-derived CDR1 and CDR2 are MGHRA and YSYEKL. The CDR3 length is 17 residues. The CDR3 region is CASSQEFTSGGCYEQYF. The CDR3 DNA is TGCGCCAGCAGCCAAGAATTTACTAGCGGGGGTTGCTACGAGCAGTACTTC.

The chain is built from TRBV6-5 and TRBJ2-7; no firm D call. V lost 2 bases to trimming and J lost 6 bases, with 5 bases between them. The CDR3 contains 11 residues. Germline V gene sequence: CDR1 MNHEY, CDR2 SVGAGI. The CDR3, as DNA: TGTGCCAGCAGTTACGGGCCCGAGCAGTACTTC. It is translated as CASSYGPEQYF.

This clonotype was seen only a few times. V and J are TRBV3-1 and TRBJ2-5; TRBD2 agrees at 13 bases. Germline CDR1 reads LGHDT; CDR2 reads YNNKEL (reference sequence). The CDR3 has 17 residues. The V segment lost 1 base and the J segment 0 bases; nucleotides outside the gene matches: 2. CDR3 loop: CASSQAGTSGNQETQYF. The CDR3 DNA sequence: TGTGCCAGCAGCCAAGCTGGGACTAGCGGGAACCAAGAGACCCAGTACTTC.

V and J are TRBV7-3 and TRBJ2-7, with D tentatively TRBD1 or TRBD2 (6 bases each). The V end was cut by 5 bases, the J end by 6 bases, with 17 bases between. Germline CDR1 is SGHTA and CDR2 is FQGTGA. This CDR3 is 14 amino acids long. CDR3 nucleotide sequence: TGTGCCAGCAGCCTAAGGGGGGACCCTTCCGAGCAGTACTTC. This gives the protein CASSLRGDPSEQYF.

This clonotype was observed many times. V is TRBV12-3 or TRBV12-4 and J is TRBJ2-5; a weak D match, TRBD2 (6 bases). The ends were cut back, 3 bases at V and 2 bases at J, with 10 bases in the middle. CDR3 length equals 14 residues. The CDR3 coding sequence is TGTGCCAGCAGTTTGCTGGCGGGGCAAGAGACCCAGTACTTC. It yields the protein CASSLLAGQETQYF.

Ten or more counts support this clonotype. The CDR3 DNA reads as TGCAGCGTTCGGACGGGACATCCCAATTCACCCCTCCACTTT. Its protein is CSVRTGHPNSPLHF. The rearrangement joins TRBV29-1 to TRBJ1-6; perhaps TRBD1 as D (6 bases). The germline CDR1 and CDR2 sequences are SQVTM and ANQGSEA. This CDR3 is built from 14 residues. Trimming stripped 5 bases from V and 7 bases from J, with 15 bases between. Full variable domain (outside the CDR3, taken from reference TRBV29-1 and TRBJ1-6): SAVISQKPSRDICQRGTSLTIQCQVDSQVTMMFWYRQQPGQSLTLIATANQGSEATYESGFVIDKFPISRPNLTFSTLTVSNMSPEDSSIYLCSVRTGHPNSPLHFGNGTRLTVT.

In its sample, this clonotype was seen a few times. This CDR3 is CAAGAGTDTQYF. The CDR3 DNA reads as TGTGCCGCTGGGGCTGGCACAGATACGCAGTATTTT. The gene calls are TRBV14 and TRBJ2-3; D is possibly TRBD1 (5 bases). CDR3 length: 12 residues. CDR1 SGHDN and CDR2 FVKESK come from the germline V gene. Trimming removed 11 bases from V and 1 base from J, with 10 bases in between.

At least ten counts were recorded for this clonotype. The chain uses TRBV15 and TRBJ1-5; 8 nucleotides match TRBD1. This CDR3 has 13 amino acids. Germline loops: CDR1 LNHNV, CDR2 YYDKDF (reference sequence). Trimming removed 5 bases from V and 7 bases from J; junction bases left unmatched: 4. The CDR3 sequence: CATSWTGWQPQHF. CDR3 nucleotide sequence: TGTGCCACCAGCTGGACAGGGTGGCAGCCCCAGCATTTT.

This clonotype was seen a handful of times. An end of the junction differs from the germline gene, which may be a read error. V and J are TRBV7-7 and TRBJ2-2; 7 nucleotides agree with TRBD1. Germline V gene data show CDR1 as SSHAT and CDR2 as FNYEAQ (reference sequence). The CDR3 runs 16 residues. This CDR3 reads CASSHLDRDGTGELFF. In nucleotides, the CDR3 is TGTGCTAGCAGCCATTTAGACAGGGACGGCACCGGGGAGCTGTTTTTT.

At least ten counts were recorded for this clonotype. The chain joins TRBV20-1 to TRBJ2-7; D is perhaps TRBD1 or TRBD2 (5 bases each). The CDR3 has 14 residues. In germline, CDR1 is DFQATT, CDR2 SNEGSKA (reference sequence). The V gene lost 0 bases and the J gene lost 2 bases, with 11 bases spanning the gap. CDR3 protein: CSARDGTGPYEQYF. The CDR3 DNA is TGCAGTGCTAGAGATGGGACGGGGCCCTACGAGCAGTACTTC.

The chain recombines TRBV14 with TRBJ1-2, with D perhaps TRBD1 (5 bases). The V and J ends lost 2 bases and 4 bases respectively, with 11 bases between them. Germline V gene sequence: CDR1 SGHDN, CDR2 FVKESK. The CDR3 is 14 residues long. The CDR3 DNA is TGTGCCAGCAGCCAAATGACGGGGACCTATGGCTACACCTTC. This encodes CASSQMTGTYGYTF.

The chain recombines TRBV19 with TRBJ2-1; D might be TRBD1 (7 bases). Germline values: CDR1 LNHDA, CDR2 SQIVND (reference sequence). The CDR3 covers 14 residues. V dropped 6 bases and J dropped 9 bases, with 18 bases sitting between them. CDR3 nucleotide sequence: TGTGCCAGTAGCGTTCGACAGGGCGGGGCTGAGCAGTTCTTC. Protein: CASSVRQGGAEQFF.

This clonotype was picked up many times. The gene calls are TRBV29-1 and TRBJ1-3; tentative D call: TRBD1 (5 bases). Deletions cut 6 bases from V and 0 bases from J, with 12 bases between. Germline values: CDR1 SQVTM, CDR2 ANQGSEA. The CDR3 spans 14 residues. CDR3 DNA sequence: TGCAGCGTCGGGGCAGAGGACTCTGGAAACACCATATATTTT. Translating gives CSVGAEDSGNTIYF. Full variable domain (outside the CDR3, taken from reference TRBV29-1 and TRBJ1-3): SAVISQKPSRDICQRGTSLTIQCQVDSQVTMMFWYRQQPGQSLTLIATANQGSEATYESGFVIDKFPISRPNLTFSTLTVSNMSPEDSSIYLCSVGAEDSGNTIYFGEGSWLTVV.